This T cell receptor (beta chain) was documented in a study of shared clonotypes between healthy human individuals. The V gene end was trimmed by 2 bases and the J gene end by 5 bases; junction bases not matched to a gene: 10. The CDR3 extends over 15 amino acids. The germline gives CDR1 GTSNPN, CDR2 SVGIG (reference sequence). The assay was immunoSEQ multiplex PCR, and TCRdb's table has in-frame clones only and misses some. This sample carries over 2 million clones, about 95% of them seen once, and the ten largest clones take roughly 1%. CD8 cells regarded as naive lacked CD45RO, were positively chosen for CCR7, and omitted terminally differentiated effector memory CD45RA+ cells.

The sequence was collected from a man between 18 and 35 years old in good health. The specimen was naive CD8+ T cells sorted from blood. V gene TRBV30 combines with J gene TRBJ2-3; 7 positions match TRBD1. CDR3 loop: CAWSPGAGGKDTQYF. The CDR3 bases are TGTGCCTGGAGTCCCGGGGCAGGGGGTAAAGATACGCAGTATTTT.